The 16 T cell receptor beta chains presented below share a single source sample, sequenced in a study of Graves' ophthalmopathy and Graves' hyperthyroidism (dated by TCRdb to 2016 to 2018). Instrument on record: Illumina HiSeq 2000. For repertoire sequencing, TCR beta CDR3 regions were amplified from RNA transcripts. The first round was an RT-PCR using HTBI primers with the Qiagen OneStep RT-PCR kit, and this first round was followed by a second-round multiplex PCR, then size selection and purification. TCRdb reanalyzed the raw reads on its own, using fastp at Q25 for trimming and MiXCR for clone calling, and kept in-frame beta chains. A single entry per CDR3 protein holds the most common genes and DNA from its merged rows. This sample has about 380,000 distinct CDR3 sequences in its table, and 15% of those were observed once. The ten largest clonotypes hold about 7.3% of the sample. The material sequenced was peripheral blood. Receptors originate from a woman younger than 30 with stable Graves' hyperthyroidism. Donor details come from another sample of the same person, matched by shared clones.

Here the CDR3 DNA reads TGTGCCAGTAGTATAGGGCCTGGAGCAAGCTATAGCAATCAGCCCCAGCATTTT. Amino acids: CASSIGPGASYSNQPQHF. The chain links TRBV19 to TRBJ1-5; D remains ambiguous. Germline V gene lookup returns CDR1 LNHDA and CDR2 SQIVND (reference sequence). V was cut by 1 base and J by 0 bases, with 16 bases left in between. This CDR3 is built from 18 residues.

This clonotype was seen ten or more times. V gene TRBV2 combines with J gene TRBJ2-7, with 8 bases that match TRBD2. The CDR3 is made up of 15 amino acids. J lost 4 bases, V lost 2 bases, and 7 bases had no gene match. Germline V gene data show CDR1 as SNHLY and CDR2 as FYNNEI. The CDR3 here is CASSEWLTSEYEQYF. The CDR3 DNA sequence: TGTGCCAGCAGTGAATGGTTGACTAGCGAGTACGAGCAGTACTTC.

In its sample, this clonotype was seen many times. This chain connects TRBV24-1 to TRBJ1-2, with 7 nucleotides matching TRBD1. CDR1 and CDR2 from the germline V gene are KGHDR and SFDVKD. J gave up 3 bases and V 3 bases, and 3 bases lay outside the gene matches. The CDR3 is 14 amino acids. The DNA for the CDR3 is TGTGCCACCAGTGATCTCGACAGGGACTATGGCTACACCTTC. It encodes CATSDLDRDYGYTF.

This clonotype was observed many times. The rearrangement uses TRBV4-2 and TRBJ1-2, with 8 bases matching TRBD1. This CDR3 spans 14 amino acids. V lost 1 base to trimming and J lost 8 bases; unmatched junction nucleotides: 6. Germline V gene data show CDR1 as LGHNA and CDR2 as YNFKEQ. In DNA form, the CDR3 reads TGTGCCAGCAGCCAAGGGACAGGGAGTGAAGGCTACACCTTC. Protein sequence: CASSQGTGSEGYTF.

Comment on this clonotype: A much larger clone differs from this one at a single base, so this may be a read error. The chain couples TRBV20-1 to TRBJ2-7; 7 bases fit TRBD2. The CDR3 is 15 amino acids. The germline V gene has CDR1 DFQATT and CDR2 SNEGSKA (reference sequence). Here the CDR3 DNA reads TGCAGTTCTAGAGATTTCGCGGGAGTGGGCGACGAGCAGTACTTC. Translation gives CSSRDFAGVGDEQYF.

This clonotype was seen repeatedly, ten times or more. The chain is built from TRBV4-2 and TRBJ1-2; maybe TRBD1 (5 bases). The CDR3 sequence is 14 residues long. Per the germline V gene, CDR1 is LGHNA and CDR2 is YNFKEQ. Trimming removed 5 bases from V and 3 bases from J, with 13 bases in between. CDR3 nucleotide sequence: TGTGCCAGCAGCGTTCGAGGAGGGGACTATGGCTACACCTTC. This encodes CASSVRGGDYGYTF.

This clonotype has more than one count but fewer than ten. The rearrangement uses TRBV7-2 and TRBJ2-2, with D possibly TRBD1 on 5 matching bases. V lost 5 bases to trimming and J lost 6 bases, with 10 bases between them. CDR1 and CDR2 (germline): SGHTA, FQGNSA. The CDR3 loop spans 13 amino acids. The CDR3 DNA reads TGTGCCAGCAGCCTTCAGACAGCCGGGGAGCTGTTTTTT. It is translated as CASSLQTAGELFF. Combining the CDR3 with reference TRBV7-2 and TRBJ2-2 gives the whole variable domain GAGVSQSPSNKVTEKGKDVELRCDPISGHTALYWYRQSLGQGLEFLIYFQGNSAPDKSGLPSDRFSAERTGGSVSTLTIQRTQQEDSAVYLCASSLQTAGELFFGEGSRLTVL.

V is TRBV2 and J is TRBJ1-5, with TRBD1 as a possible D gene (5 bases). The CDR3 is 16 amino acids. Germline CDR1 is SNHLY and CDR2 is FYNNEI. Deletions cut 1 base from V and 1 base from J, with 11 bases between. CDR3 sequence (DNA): TGTGCCAGCAGTGAAGGGGGCTTATTAAGCAATCAGCCCCAGCATTTT. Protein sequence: CASSEGGLLSNQPQHF.

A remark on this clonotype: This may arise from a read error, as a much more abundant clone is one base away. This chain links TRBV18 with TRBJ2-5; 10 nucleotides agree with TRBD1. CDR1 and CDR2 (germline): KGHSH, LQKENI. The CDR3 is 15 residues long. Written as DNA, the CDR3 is TGTGCCAGCTCTCTCAACCCGGGACAGGGGAAGACCCGGTACTTC. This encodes CASSLNPGQGKTRYF.

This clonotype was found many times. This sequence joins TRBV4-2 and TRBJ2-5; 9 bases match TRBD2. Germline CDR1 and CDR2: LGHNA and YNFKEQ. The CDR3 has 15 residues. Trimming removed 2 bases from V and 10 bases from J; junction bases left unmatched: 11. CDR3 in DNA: TGTGCCAGCAGCCAAAGGGCTAGCGGGGAGCTTTACCAGTACTTC. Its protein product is CASSQRASGELYQYF.

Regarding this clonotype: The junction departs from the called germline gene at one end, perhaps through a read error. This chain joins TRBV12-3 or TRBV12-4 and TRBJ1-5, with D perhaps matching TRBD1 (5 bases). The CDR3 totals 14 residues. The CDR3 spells CACSFSGGGQPQHF. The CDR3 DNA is TGTGCCTGCAGTTTTTCTGGGGGTGGACAGCCCCAGCATTTT.

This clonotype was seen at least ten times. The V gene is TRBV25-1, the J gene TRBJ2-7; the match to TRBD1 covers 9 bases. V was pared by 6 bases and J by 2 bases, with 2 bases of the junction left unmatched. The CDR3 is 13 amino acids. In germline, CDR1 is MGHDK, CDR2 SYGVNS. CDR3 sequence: CASRRTGAYEQYF. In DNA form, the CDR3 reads TGTGCCAGCAGACGGACAGGGGCCTACGAGCAGTACTTC.

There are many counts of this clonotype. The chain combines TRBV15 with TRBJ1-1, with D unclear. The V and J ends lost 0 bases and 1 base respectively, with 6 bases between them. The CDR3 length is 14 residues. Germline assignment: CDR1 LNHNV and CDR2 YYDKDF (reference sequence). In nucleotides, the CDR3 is TGTGCCACCAGCAGAGATCGGGGGAACACTGAAGCTTTCTTT. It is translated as CATSRDRGNTEAFF. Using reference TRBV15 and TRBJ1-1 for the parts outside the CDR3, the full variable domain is DAMVIQNPRYQVTQFGKPVTLSCSQTLNHNVMYWYQQKSSQAPKLLFHYYDKDFNNEADTPDNFQSRRPNTSFCFLDIRSPGLGDTAMYLCATSRDRGNTEAFFGQGTRLTVV.

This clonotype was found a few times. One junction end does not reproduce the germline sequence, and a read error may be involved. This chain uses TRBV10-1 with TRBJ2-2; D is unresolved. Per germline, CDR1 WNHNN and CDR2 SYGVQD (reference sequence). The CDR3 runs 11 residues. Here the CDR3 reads CASRDSGPLVF. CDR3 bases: TGCGCCAGCAGGGATTCCGGGCCCCTGGTTTTT.

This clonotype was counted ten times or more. The CDR3 spells CASSGQGAAETQYF. The CDR3 DNA follows: TGTGCCAGCAGTGGACAGGGGGCCGCGGAGACCCAGTACTTC. The chain joins TRBV6-2 or TRBV6-3 to TRBJ2-5; 11 positions match TRBD1. V shed 5 bases and J 5 bases; nucleotides not matched to a gene: 4. This CDR3 spans 14 amino acids. CDR1 is MNHEY and CDR2 is SVGEGT in the germline V gene.

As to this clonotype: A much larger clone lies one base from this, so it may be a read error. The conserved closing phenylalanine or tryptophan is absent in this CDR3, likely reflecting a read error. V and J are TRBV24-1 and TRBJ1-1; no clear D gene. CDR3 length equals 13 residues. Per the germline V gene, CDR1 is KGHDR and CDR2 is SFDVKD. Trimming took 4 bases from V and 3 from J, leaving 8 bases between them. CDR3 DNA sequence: TGTGCCACCAGTGACCCCCCGGACACTGAAGCTTTCTCT. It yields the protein CATSDPPDTEAFS.